A single sample gave rise to the 11 T cell receptor beta chains below, sequenced in a study of T cell repertoires in cytomegalovirus infection. Using its own MiXCR run on the reads, TCRdb lists one record per CDR3 protein. Among roughly 77,000 distinct CDR3 sequences, 3% to 4.5% were seen once, and the ten largest hold 20% to 25%. Sequencing used PBMCs. These receptors all stem from a human donor in good health (CMV status not recorded). Some clones in this sample may be carry-over from other donors' samples.

Ten or more counts support this clonotype. The chain carries TRBV7-2 and TRBJ2-5; 7 nucleotides align to TRBD2. Germline CDR1 is SGHTA and CDR2 is FQGNSA. Trimming at V came to 3 bases and at J to 4 bases, leaving 5 bases not matched to a gene. The CDR3 runs to 14 residues. The CDR3 sequence is CASSFGGRGETQYF. The CDR3 DNA reads as TGTGCCAGCAGCTTCGGTGGGAGGGGAGAGACCCAGTACTTC.

This clonotype was recorded at least ten times. The chain is built from TRBV11-1 and TRBJ1-1; D may be TRBD1 (6 bases). Germline V gene sequence: CDR1 SGHAT, CDR2 FQDESV (reference sequence). The length of the CDR3 is 15 residues. Trimming cost V 5 bases and J 1 base, with 14 bases left between them. CDR3 protein: CASSPRRGGNTEAFF. The CDR3 DNA follows: TGTGCCAGCAGCCCACGTAGAGGGGGGAACACTGAAGCTTTCTTT.

This clonotype has just a few counts. The chain carries TRBV7-3 and TRBJ2-7; 13 nucleotides line up with TRBD2. CDR1 is SGHTA, CDR2 FQGTGA, per germline. J gave up 1 base and V 1 base, and 1 base lay outside the gene matches. The CDR3 consists of 16 residues. The CDR3 is CASSLRLAGGSYEQYF. As DNA, the CDR3 is TGTGCCAGCAGCTTAAGACTAGCGGGGGGATCCTACGAGCAGTACTTC.

The chain joins TRBV5-4 to TRBJ2-5; 9 bases align to TRBD2. Germline trimming cut 2 bases from V and 1 base from J; bases unmatched to any gene: 3. Looked up from germline, CDR1 is SGHNT and CDR2 is YYREEE (reference sequence). The CDR3 length is 15 residues. CDR3 DNA sequence: TGTGCCAGCAGCTTCGCTAGCGGGGTCCAAGAGACCCAGTACTTC. This codes for CASSFASGVQETQYF.

Ten or more counts support this clonotype. The chain joins TRBV12-3 or TRBV12-4 to TRBJ2-3; D gene ambiguous. This CDR3 is built from 15 residues. The V gene lost 5 bases and the J gene lost 0 bases, with 12 bases spanning the gap. As DNA, the CDR3 is TGTGCCAGCAGTGAGGCTCGAGTGAGCACAGATACGCAGTATTTT. Translating gives CASSEARVSTDTQYF.

This clonotype has a count of ten or more. V gene TRBV2 combines with J gene TRBJ1-1, with a weak D call TRBD1 (5 bases). The CDR3 totals 12 residues. Between the trimmed V and J ends, which lost 6 bases and 5 bases, there was a span of 10 bases. The germline gives CDR1 SNHLY, CDR2 FYNNEI. CDR3 DNA sequence: TGTGCCAGCAGCCCCTGGGGGACTGAAGCTTTCTTT. Translating gives CASSPWGTEAFF.

This clonotype came up many times. The chain recombines TRBV7-2 with TRBJ2-7; D may be TRBD2 (6 bases). Germline CDR1 reads SGHTA; CDR2 reads FQGNSA. CDR3 length: 15 residues. Trimming removed 4 bases from V and 0 bases from J, with 13 bases in between. The CDR3 sequence: CASSSRAGYSYEQYF. The DNA of the CDR3 is TGTGCCAGCAGCTCGAGGGCGGGATACTCCTACGAGCAGTACTTC.

Note on this clonotype: A much larger clone lies a single base off, so this may be a read error. The chain employs TRBV7-2 and TRBJ2-7; tentatively, D is TRBD2 (6 bases). The CDR3 consists of 16 residues. Germline assignment: CDR1 SGHTA and CDR2 FQGNSA. CDR3 coding DNA: TGTGCCAGCAGCTTCGTCTTTGGGGGGAACTCCTACGAGCGGTACTTC. Translating gives CASSFVFGGNSYERYF.

This clonotype was seen repeatedly, ten times or more. The chain carries TRBV7-6 and TRBJ2-1; TRBD2 matches at 7 bases. The germline CDR1 and CDR2 sequences are SGHVS and FNYEAQ. The junction had 10 bases not matched to a gene; V was cut back by 5 bases and J by 0 bases. The CDR3 covers 17 residues. The CDR3 bases are TGTGCCAGCAGCCCCTTGGGGGGGGATGGCTCCTACAATGAGCAGTTCTTC. Residues: CASSPLGGDGSYNEQFF.

This clonotype was seen many times. The chain carries TRBV7-2 and TRBJ2-1; 8 nucleotides line up with TRBD2. With V trimmed by 5 bases and J by 2 bases, 8 bases remained unmatched. This CDR3 contains 16 residues. CDR1 SGHTA and CDR2 FQGNSA come from the germline V gene. The CDR3 loop reads CASSVGWRGAYNEQFF. The CDR3 bases are TGTGCCAGCAGCGTGGGATGGCGGGGGGCCTACAATGAGCAGTTCTTC.

This clonotype was counted ten times or more. V gene TRBV7-2 combines with J gene TRBJ2-2; D uncertain. The CDR3 covers 14 residues. Germline CDR1 and CDR2: SGHTA and FQGNSA. With 6 bases removed from V and 2 bases from J, the gap between germline ends came to 10 bases. The CDR3 DNA is TGTGCCAGCAGGACAAATTTTAACACCGGGGAGCTGTTTTTT. Translating it yields CASRTNFNTGELFF.